This TCR beta chain was captured by sequencing in a study of blood T cells in healthy people across ages (dated by TCRdb to between 2014 and 2017). Broadly, across the study: In model experiments, template switching captured roughly one uniquely barcoded TCR beta cDNA molecule for every two T cells. The study measured age-related changes in TCR beta repertoire diversity using deep sequencing normalized with unique cDNA molecular identifiers. The donors were split into four age groups: young (average 16 years), middle-aged (nearly 40), aged (approximately 60) and long-lived (over 75). To avoid experimental bias, donors of different ages were distributed randomly across sequencing lanes. Two additional independent replicas of 1 million unique cDNA reads from the same blood draw were analyzed for two donors (one aged 18 to 30 and one aged 80 or older).

CDR1 KGHSH and CDR2 LQKENI are derived from the germline V gene. The CDR3 numbers 13 residues from cysteine through phenylalanine. Only the CDR3 portion is preserved as DNA: 39 bases, with reading frame beginning at the first base. V loses 2 bases, J loses 12 bases, and the germline ends lie 16 bases apart. Broader findings and caveats from the paper: Total diversity estimates from one million sequenced T cells were considered lower bounds and underestimates. Conclusive comparison of naive and antigen-experienced compartments was prevented by the profiling of bulk unsorted PBMCs. As age increased, observed TCR beta diversity per million T cells dropped in a roughly linear way, and a significant reduction was already evident by age roughly 36. Donor CMV infection status was unknown, potentially confounding age-related changes in expanded clonotypes. Compared with the aged group, the long-lived group had more naive CD4+ T cells, fewer expanded clones and increased TCR diversity, a pattern suggesting age selection. There was a strong correlation between observed TCR beta diversity and the percentage of naive T cells measured by flow cytometry.

Details on this clonotype: No antigen is known for it. No clone much larger than this one lies a single base away; base qualities are absent.

Library preparation was by 5' RACE. The listed sequencing device is Illumina HiSeq 2500. A second PCR of about 6 to 11 cycles was performed with a sample-barcoded 5' primer and a J-beta primer mix. A unique molecular identifier was introduced onto each TCR beta cDNA molecule by a template-switch 5' adaptor carrying 12 random nucleotides. Each sample yielded at least 3 million CDR3-containing paired-end reads. All of the RNA was converted into first-strand cDNA using the Mint cDNA synthesis kit, with a TRBC-specific oligonucleotide serving as the primer. Following uracil-DNA glycosylase treatment, a first 18-cycle PCR with universal primers M1SS and BC2_uni_R was performed on all cDNA. The original methods were these. Normalization of each sample was performed by random selection of 1 million high-quality reads, each carrying a distinct molecular identifier. Reads with shared molecular identifiers were discarded instead of being binned into consensus sequences. MiTCR, run with a Q25 quality threshold and the strictest error-elimination algorithm, handled CDR3 identification, clonotype clustering and error correction. A nonparametric unseen species model with Euler transformation was used to estimate lower-bound total TCR beta diversity. TCRdb reprocessed the public reads (quality trimming at Q25 with fastp, clone calling with MiXCR) and kept in-frame beta chains. Identical CDR3 protein sequences are pooled into one entry, listed with their most common genes and DNA. TCRdb assigned the V and J calls; the authors' analysis was not used. The table for this sample lists some 370,000 distinct CDR3 sequences; about 55% of them were counted only once. The ten largest clones take up approximately 51% of the sample.

The donors were some 39 Caucasian individuals from Russia, aged roughly 6 to 100 years, who were systemically healthy. Each donor gave approximately 9.3 milliliters of peripheral blood, collected into EDTA-treated Vacutainer tubes. Ficoll-Paque density-gradient centrifugation was used to isolate PBMCs, with at least 6.5 million per sample. Total RNA, at least 5 micrograms per sample, was extracted from PBMCs with Trizol reagent. Naive CD45RAhigh/CD27high T cell percentages were measured by flow cytometry on a PBMC aliquot from every donor. The sequenced sample was blood. This sequence was found in a man aged 60 to 69 in good health. The chain links TRBV18 with TRBJ1-2; TRBD1 is perhaps the D gene, given 5 matching bases. The CDR3 region has the sequence CASSPSAGRQDTF. The nucleotides are TGTGCCAGCTCACCATCGGCAGGGAGGCAGGACACCTTC.